Below are 23 T cell receptor beta chains sequenced from a single sample in a study of blood T cells in healthy people across ages. Primed by a sample-barcoded 5' primer and a J-beta primer mix, a second PCR proceeded for about 6 to 11 cycles. MiXCR was run by TCRdb on the 5' RACE reads, yielding one entry per CDR3 protein. The sample holds 1,500,000 or so distinct CDR3 sequences, under 55% seen once. Sequenced: blood. The receptors originated from a woman between 18 and 30 years old in good health.

The chain uses TRBV6-4 and TRBJ2-1; 9 bases are shared with TRBD2. Germline loops: CDR1 MRHNA, CDR2 SNTAGT. With V trimmed by 8 bases and J by 7 bases, 12 bases remained unmatched. This CDR3 comprises 15 residues. The CDR3 sequence is CASVSPAGGHNEQFF. DNA of the CDR3: TGTGCCAGCGTCTCCCCGGCGGGGGGGCATAATGAGCAGTTCTTC.

This clonotype was counted a few times. The V gene is TRBV29-1, the J gene TRBJ2-1; 7 positions match TRBD1. Germline V CDR1 and CDR2: SQVTM, ANQGSEA. This CDR3 has 12 residues. Trimming cost V 7 bases and J 2 bases; bases outside gene matches: 2. The CDR3 is CSAGGAYNEQFF. Written as DNA, the CDR3 is TGCAGCGCAGGGGGAGCCTACAATGAGCAGTTCTTC.

This clonotype was seen more than once but under ten times. The rearrangement joins TRBV27 to TRBJ2-3; D tentatively fits TRBD1 or TRBD2 (6 bases each). V lost 8 bases and J lost 2, with 20 bases in between. Germline V gene sequence: CDR1 MNHEY, CDR2 SMNVEV (reference sequence). The CDR3 length is 16 residues. The CDR3 bases are TGTGCCAGCGAACCGGTGAGGGGGGCCTTCACAGATACGCAGTATTTT. Translated, it gives CASEPVRGAFTDTQYF.

This clonotype has only a few counts. A much bigger clone sits one base away, suggesting this may be a read error. The rearrangement uses TRBV2 and TRBJ2-5, with TRBD1 as a possible D gene (6 bases). Germline CDR1 SNHLY, CDR2 FYNNEI. This CDR3 spans 14 amino acids. The CDR3 DNA sequence: TGTGCCAGCAGTGCCAGGACAGACCAAGAGACCCGGTACTTC. Translated, it gives CASSARTDQETRYF.

This clonotype came up a few times. The rearrangement uses TRBV27 and TRBJ1-4; D is uncertain. Deletions cut 3 bases from V and 5 bases from J, with 7 bases between. The CDR3 has 13 amino acids. CDR1 is MNHEY and CDR2 is SMNVEV in the germline V gene (reference sequence). CDR3 bases: TGTGCCAGCAGTTTTCACCCCAATGAAAAACTGTTTTTT. It specifies CASSFHPNEKLFF. Combining the CDR3 with reference TRBV27 and TRBJ1-4 gives the whole variable domain EAQVTQNPRYLITVTGKKLTVTCSQNMNHEYMSWYRQDPGLGLRQIYYSMNVEVTDKGDVPEGYKVSRKEKRNFPLILESPSPNQTSLYFCASSFHPNEKLFFGSGTQLSVL.

With regard to this clonotype: Sequence at one end of the junction differs from germline and may be a read error. The V and J genes are TRBV7-7 and TRBJ2-2; a possible D gene is TRBD1 (6 bases). The CDR3 has 15 residues. Germline V gene data show CDR1 as SSHAT and CDR2 as FNYEAQ (reference sequence). CDR3 coding DNA: TGTGCTAGCAGCGCAGGGGCCGTGGGTACCGGGGAGCTGTTTTTT. It translates to CASSAGAVGTGELFF.

Many counts were recorded for this clonotype. This rearrangement joins TRBV4-3 to TRBJ2-3, with D unclear. CDR1 and CDR2 from the germline V gene are LGHNA and YSLEER. The CDR3 covers 15 residues. V was clipped by 0 bases and J by 1 base, with 8 bases between them. CDR3 DNA sequence: TGCGCCAGCAGCCAAGATTTGGCGGGCACAGATACGCAGTATTTT. Translation gives CASSQDLAGTDTQYF.

V and J are TRBV7-9 and TRBJ2-2; D not resolved. CDR3 length equals 14 residues. Germline V gives CDR1 SEHNR, CDR2 FQNEAQ (reference sequence). The V gene lost 2 bases and the J gene lost 5 bases, with 9 bases spanning the gap. CDR3 in DNA: TGTGCCAGCAGCTTACCCGGGTGGACCGGGGAGCTGTTTTTT. Protein: CASSLPGWTGELFF.

On this clonotype itself: Without the conserved terminal phenylalanine or tryptophan, this CDR3 likely stems from a read error. This sequence joins TRBV29-1 and TRBJ1-2; D is undetermined. Germline V gives CDR1 SQVTM, CDR2 ANQGSEA. The CDR3 is 10 residues long. Trimming took 3 bases from V and 5 from J, leaving 4 bases between them. The CDR3 bases are TGCAGCGTTGATAGTTATGGCTACACCTCC. This codes for CSVDSYGYTS.

This rearrangement joins TRBV7-9 to TRBJ1-3; D remains ambiguous. CDR3 size: 16 residues. V dropped 5 bases and J dropped 0 bases, with 14 bases sitting between them. In germline, CDR1 is SEHNR, CDR2 FQNEAQ (reference sequence). As DNA, the CDR3 is TGTGCCAGCAGCCCCAAGGGCATTTACTCTGGAAACACCATATATTTT. It is translated as CASSPKGIYSGNTIYF.

Here the CDR3 DNA reads TGCAGTGCTAGAGATAGGACAACAGCGGTAGATACGCAGTATTTT. This gives the protein CSARDRTTAVDTQYF. V and J are TRBV20-1 and TRBJ2-3; D might be TRBD1 or TRBD2, each matching 5 bases. Germline V lookup: CDR1 DFQATT, CDR2 SNEGSKA (reference sequence). The CDR3 loop spans 15 amino acids. The V and J ends lost 0 bases and 5 bases respectively, with 15 bases between them.

Turning to this clonotype: One junction end does not reproduce the germline sequence, and a read error may be involved. The rearrangement uses TRBV7-9 and TRBJ1-5; D might be TRBD1 (6 bases). CDR3 length equals 14 residues. Germline V CDR1 and CDR2: SEHNR, FQNEAQ (reference sequence). The CDR3 here is CASSRGQTNRPQHF. CDR3 sequence (DNA): TGTGCCAGCAGCAGAGGACAGACCAATCGGCCCCAGCATTTT.

The chain carries TRBV6-5 and TRBJ2-1; TRBD2 might be the D (5 bases). Germline V gene sequence: CDR1 MNHEY, CDR2 SVGAGI. With 0 bases removed from V and 13 bases from J, the gap between germline ends came to 16 bases. The CDR3 extends over 14 amino acids. CDR3 residues: CASSYSGWGETQFF. CDR3 in DNA: TGTGCCAGCAGTTACTCCGGGTGGGGAGAGACCCAGTTCTTC.

With regard to this clonotype: This may stem from a read error, because a much larger clone lies one nucleotide away. The genes are TRBV4-3 and TRBJ2-1; 9 bases match TRBD1. CDR3 length equals 15 residues. Germline loops: CDR1 LGHNA, CDR2 YSLEER. The trim removed 5 bases at V and 10 bases at J, leaving 12 bases unmatched. CDR3 nucleotide sequence: TGCGCCAGCAGCAAAGCCGGGACAGGGTGGAAGGAGCAGTTCTTC. Amino acid sequence: CASSKAGTGWKEQFF.

A few counts support this clonotype. At one boundary the junction diverges from the germline segment, which might be a read error. This chain links TRBV9 with TRBJ1-1; D is unclear. This CDR3 comprises 14 residues. Germline CDR1 and CDR2: SGDLS and YYNGEE. CDR3 sequence: CASSVAGRDTEAFF. CDR3 DNA: TGTGCCAGCAGTGTAGCCGGGAGGGATACTGAAGCTTTCTTT.

The table lists this clonotype with a few counts. J is TRBJ2-3 and V is TRBV10-3; 8 bases fit TRBD1. The CDR3 sequence is 14 residues long. The germline V gene has CDR1 ENHRY and CDR2 SYGVKD. After removal of 5 bases from V and 1 base from J, the junction contained 2 bases not matched to a gene. CDR3 sequence: CAISPGQGTDTQYF. As DNA, the CDR3 is TGTGCCATCAGTCCGGGACAGGGCACAGATACGCAGTATTTT.

A few counts support this clonotype. The DNA for the CDR3 is TGTGCCAGCAGCTTAGCATGGGGGGCTTTAAAGGTGGAGACCCAGTACTTC. It translates to CASSLAWGALKVETQYF. V gene TRBV7-9 combines with J gene TRBJ2-5; D may be TRBD1 or TRBD2 (6 bases each). The CDR3 is 17 residues long. Deletions cut 0 bases from V and 5 bases from J, with 19 bases between. Germline values: CDR1 SEHNR, CDR2 FQNEAQ (reference sequence). Filled out from reference TRBV7-9 and TRBJ2-5, the complete variable domain reads DTGVSQNPRHKITKRGQNVTFRCDPISEHNRLYWYRQTLGQGPEFLTYFQNEAQLEKSRLLSDRFSAERPKGSFSTLEIQRTEQGDSAMYLCASSLAWGALKVETQYFGPGTRLLVL.

The rearrangement links TRBV7-2 to TRBJ1-1; D unresolved. V lost 5 bases and J lost 8, with 15 bases in between. Germline CDR1 and CDR2: SGHTA and FQGNSA. The CDR3 length is 13 residues. CDR3 protein: CASSATHSYEAFF. CDR3 in DNA: TGTGCCAGCAGCGCGACACACTCCTACGAAGCTTTCTTT.

Details on this clonotype: The junction departs from germline at one end; a sequencing error may be responsible. V and J are TRBV12-3 or TRBV12-4 and TRBJ2-7, with unresolved D. The CDR3 contains 12 residues. As DNA, the CDR3 is TGTGTCAGCAGTCATCAACCCTACGAGCAGTACTTC. Translation: CVSSHQPYEQYF.

This clonotype showed up just a few times. This may come from a read error, since a much larger clone is one base off. CDR3 DNA: TGTGCCAGCGAACTAGCGGGACGGAGCTCCTACAATGAGCAGTACTTC. Amino acids: CASELAGRSSYNEQYF. The genes are TRBV25-1 and TRBJ2-1, with TRBD2 identical over 10 bases. The DNA end lines up better with TRBJ2-7; the J call may be wrong. Germline CDR1 and CDR2: MGHDK and SYGVNS. The CDR3 runs 16 residues.

In the case of this clonotype: The germline gene is not matched at one end of the junction; a read error may be the cause. The chain employs TRBV14 and TRBJ2-6, with D possibly TRBD1 on 6 matching bases. Germline lookup yields CDR1 SGHDN and CDR2 FVKESK. This CDR3 spans 15 amino acids. The CDR3: CAGSLQGFGANVLTF. CDR3 nucleotides: TGTGCCGGCAGCCTACAGGGTTTTGGGGCCAACGTCCTGACTTTC.

This clonotype was recorded a few times. The V call is TRBV7-2, the J call TRBJ1-1, with D maybe TRBD1 (6 bases). V was cut by 5 bases and J by 1 base, with 17 bases left in between. Germline V gives CDR1 SGHTA, CDR2 FQGNSA. This CDR3 contains 16 residues. The CDR3 loop reads CASSPLPRGGNTEAFF. The CDR3 DNA reads as TGTGCCAGCAGCCCCCTACCCAGGGGCGGGAACACTGAAGCTTTCTTT.

The rearrangement uses TRBV27 and TRBJ2-7; 8 bases line up with TRBD1. V lost 2 bases and J lost 0; bases outside the gene matches: 6. The CDR3 runs 16 residues. Germline V gene lookup returns CDR1 MNHEY and CDR2 SMNVEV (reference sequence). Written as DNA, the CDR3 is TGTGCCAGCAGTTTAGTTGGACAGGGTGGCTCCTACGAGCAGTACTTC. Protein product: CASSLVGQGGSYEQYF.